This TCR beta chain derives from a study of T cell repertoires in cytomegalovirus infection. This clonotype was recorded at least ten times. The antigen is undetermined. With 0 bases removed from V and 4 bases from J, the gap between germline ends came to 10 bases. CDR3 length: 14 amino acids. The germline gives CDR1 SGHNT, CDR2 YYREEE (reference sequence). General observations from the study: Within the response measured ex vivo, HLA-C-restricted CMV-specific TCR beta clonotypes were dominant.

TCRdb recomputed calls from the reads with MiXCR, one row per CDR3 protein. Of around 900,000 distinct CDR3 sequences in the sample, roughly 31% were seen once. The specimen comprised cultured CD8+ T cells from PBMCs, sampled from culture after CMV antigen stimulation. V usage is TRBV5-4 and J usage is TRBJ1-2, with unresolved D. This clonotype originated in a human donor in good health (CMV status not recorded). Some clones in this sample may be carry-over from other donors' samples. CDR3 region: CASSLVFVPYGYTF. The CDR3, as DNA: TGTGCCAGCAGCTTGGTTTTTGTACCCTATGGCTACACCTTC.